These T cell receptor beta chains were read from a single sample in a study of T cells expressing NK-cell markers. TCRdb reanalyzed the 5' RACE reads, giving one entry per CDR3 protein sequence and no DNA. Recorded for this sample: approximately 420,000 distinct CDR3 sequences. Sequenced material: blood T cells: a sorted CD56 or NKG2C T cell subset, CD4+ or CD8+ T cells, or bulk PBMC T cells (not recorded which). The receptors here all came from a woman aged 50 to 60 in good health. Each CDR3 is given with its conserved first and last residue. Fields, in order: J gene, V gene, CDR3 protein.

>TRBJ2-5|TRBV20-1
CSARDRLNQETQYF
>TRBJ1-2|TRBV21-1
CASSDRQVGGYTF
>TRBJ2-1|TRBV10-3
CAISSGTEQFF
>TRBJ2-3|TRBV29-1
CSVGGTGSDTQYF
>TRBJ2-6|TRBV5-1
CASSSTSGANVLTF
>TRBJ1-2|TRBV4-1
CASSTITGDYGYTF
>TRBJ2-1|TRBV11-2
CASSLGWSGRVREQFF
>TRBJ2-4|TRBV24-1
CATSGGAKNIQYF
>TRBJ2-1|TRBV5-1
CASRIQVSSYNEQFF
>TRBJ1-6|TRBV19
CASSIQGGDSPLHF
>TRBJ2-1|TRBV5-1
CASSKQLAVSNEQFF
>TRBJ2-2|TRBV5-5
CASSSRLAGVGVTGELFF
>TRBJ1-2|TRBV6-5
CASWEGYGYTF
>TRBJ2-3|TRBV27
CASSSAGTATSTDTQYF
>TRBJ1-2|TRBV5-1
CASSFLDYGYTF
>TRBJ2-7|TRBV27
CASSPPHAYEQYF
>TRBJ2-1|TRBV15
CATSRDLGRGVNEQFF
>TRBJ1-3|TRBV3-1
CASSRRGGTREDTIYF
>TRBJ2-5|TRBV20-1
CSAPPETQQETQYF
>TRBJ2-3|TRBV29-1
CSVPPGASSTDTQYF
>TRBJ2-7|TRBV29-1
CSVDGLAGVNEQYF
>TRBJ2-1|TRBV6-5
CASSYELAGTGEQFF